Listed here are 5 T cell receptor beta chains from one sample, sequenced in a study of response to subunit inactivated influenza vaccine. Via MiXCR, TCRdb re-called the RT-PCR reads, giving one row per CDR3 protein. The sample shows about 240,000 distinct CDR3 sequences, 12% of them seen only once. This specimen consisted of non-naive T cells sorted from PBMCs, obtained approximately 15 days before vaccination. The receptors here all came from a man aged 45-65 years who received an inactivated influenza vaccine.

V gene TRBV7-8 combines with J gene TRBJ2-3, with D unclear. The V gene's germline CDR1 is SGHVS and CDR2 FQNEAQ. This CDR3 is 15 amino acids long. V was shortened by 3 bases and J by 7 bases, with 17 bases between the two germline ends. The CDR3, as DNA: TGTGCCAGCAGCTTCAGACACCGTTCCTCTAATACGCAGTATTTT. This encodes CASSFRHRSSNTQYF.

This clonotype was seen ten or more times. The V call is TRBV20-1, the J call TRBJ2-3; 8 positions agree with TRBD2. J gave up 1 base and V 0 bases, and 3 bases lay outside the gene matches. This CDR3 spans 15 amino acids. Germline CDR1 DFQATT, CDR2 SNEGSKA (reference sequence). The CDR3 DNA follows: TGCAGTGCTAGAGATCCGGGAGGGGGCACAGATACGCAGTATTTT. The encoded protein is CSARDPGGGTDTQYF.

V is TRBV4-3 and J is TRBJ2-5; D is possibly TRBD1 (6 bases). This CDR3 has 15 residues. CDR1 is LGHNA and CDR2 is YSLEER in the germline V gene. The germline V and J ends were trimmed by 1 base and 3 bases, with 12 bases remaining between them. The CDR3: CASSQGWGLEETQYF. The CDR3 bases are TGCGCCAGCAGCCAAGGTTGGGGGCTTGAAGAGACCCAGTACTTC.

The genes are TRBV12-3 or TRBV12-4 and TRBJ1-6, with D hard to call. The CDR3 totals 12 residues. Trimming removed 6 bases at V and 7 bases at J, with 7 bases between. The CDR3 nucleotides read TGTGCCAGCAGCCAGAGGAATTCACCCCTCCACTTT. Translation gives CASSQRNSPLHF.

This clonotype was seen ten or more times. This chain uses TRBV20-1 with TRBJ1-5; D is ambiguous. V shed 6 bases and J shed 3 bases, with 12 bases lying between them. Germline CDR1 reads DFQATT; CDR2 reads SNEGSKA (reference sequence). The CDR3 is made up of 13 amino acids. In DNA form, the CDR3 reads TGCAGTGCCTACGACGGCTCCAATCAGCCCCAGCATTTT. This encodes CSAYDGSNQPQHF.